This TCR beta chain originates from a study of blood T cell repertoires in COVID-19. Study background: PBMCs, B-cell-depleted T cells, or T cells provided the cDNA or gDNA that made up the material.

Authors' analysis steps: Estimation of nucleated cell counts was performed using reference gene primer amplification. Generated by immunoSEQ multiplex PCR, the TCRdb table keeps only in-frame clones and is missing some. The V and J calls and clone size were taken over from that table, and D and trimming were inferred from the DNA. The data hold some 48,000 clones, with roughly 88% observed a single time. This CDR3 contains 13 residues. Trimming stripped 3 bases from V and 5 bases from J, with 10 bases between. Per germline, CDR1 SNHLY and CDR2 FYNNEI. The source material was peripheral blood. This sequence was found in a man over 45 with active COVID-19. The chain uses TRBV2 and TRBJ1-1, with D possibly being TRBD1 (6 bases). The CDR3 here is CASSEVGATEAFF. CDR3 nucleotides: TGTGCCAGCAGTGAGGTGGGGGCGACTGAAGCTTTCTTT.